The T cell receptor beta chain under discussion was sequenced for a study of blood T cell repertoires in COVID-19. In the study overall: Specimens from acute and convalescent COVID-19 originated in the United States, Italy and Spain. The analysed material was cDNA or gDNA that came from T cells, B-cell-depleted T cells, or PBMCs.

In the study's own analysis: Using reference gene primer amplification, nucleated cell counts were estimated. Generated by immunoSEQ multiplex PCR, the TCRdb table keeps only in-frame clones and is missing some. That table furnishes V, J and clone size, whereas the DNA furnished D and trimming. The data hold about 200,000 clones, with more than 65% observed a single time. Germline CDR1 SGHRS, CDR2 YFSETQ. Deletions cut 0 bases from V and 0 bases from J, with 11 bases between. This CDR3 has 16 amino acids. The sample comprised peripheral blood. The TCR originated in a human donor in a cohort sampled during active COVID-19. This chain links TRBV5-1 with TRBJ2-3; D is undetermined. CDR3 sequence reads: CASSLAGSYSTDTQYF. CDR3 nucleotide sequence: TGCGCCAGCAGCTTGGCCGGTTCATACAGCACAGATACGCAGTATTTT. The full variable domain, in which reference TRBV5-1 and TRBJ2-3 provide the parts outside the CDR3, is KAGVTQTPRYLIKTRGQQVTLSCSPISGHRSVSWYQQTPGQGLQFLFEYFSETQRNKGNFPGRFSGRQFSNSRSEMNVSTLELGDSALYLCASSLAGSYSTDTQYFGPGTRLTVL.